This T cell receptor (beta chain) appears in the sequencing data of a study of shared clonotypes between healthy human individuals. The CDR3 runs 15 residues. Trimming removed 1 base at V and 3 bases at J, with 13 bases between. Germline CDR1 and CDR2: SGHTA and FQGNSA. Original processing methods: ImmunoSEQ only sent back junction sequences with no quality scores, so filtering was done differently. Generated by immunoSEQ multiplex PCR, the TCRdb table keeps only in-frame clones and is missing some. V and J calls and clone size follow that table, whereas D and trimming were derived from the DNA. The sample carries about 460,000 clones, around 77% recorded once.

What was sequenced was PBMCs. V gene TRBV7-2 combines with J gene TRBJ2-7, with D possibly being TRBD1 or TRBD2 (6 bases each). The receptor was isolated from a woman aged 40 to 49 in good health. Some clones in this sample may be carry-over from other donors' samples. CDR3 sequence reads: CASSLEVGGHYEQYF. The CDR3 DNA reads as TGTGCCAGCAGCTTAGAGGTAGGGGGGCACTACGAGCAGTACTTC.